These 15 T cell receptor beta chains were all obtained from the same sample, sequenced in a study of blood T cell repertoires in COVID-19 (dated by TCRdb to the early 2020s). The protocol used for the library was the immunoSEQ multiplex PCR assay. TCRdb obtained this table from immuneACCESS and retained in-frame rearrangements with V and J assigned. These tables miss some clones; where compared with another copy, unresolved V genes account for less than half of the shortfall, and the remainder is unexplained. This sample gives 90,000 to 120,000 clones in total; roughly four fifths of them show up just once. The leading ten clones occupy about 20% of the sample. The specimen sequenced was peripheral blood. The receptors shown here come from a man between 65 and 80 years old with active or convalescent COVID-19.

CDR3 protein: CASSQTTGSRETQYF. In nucleotides, the CDR3 is TGTGCCAGCAGCCAAACGACAGGTAGCCGAGAGACCCAGTACTTC. V usage is TRBV7-2 and J usage is TRBJ2-5; weak D call: TRBD1 (6 bases). V lost 5 bases, J lost 4 bases, and 17 bases lay in between. The CDR3 runs to 15 residues. Germline V gene data show CDR1 as SGHTA and CDR2 as FQGNSA.

This chain links TRBV27 with TRBJ2-7; 9 positions match TRBD1. V lost 4 bases and J lost 6; bases outside the gene matches: 4. Per germline, CDR1 MNHEY and CDR2 SMNVEV (reference sequence). The CDR3 covers 13 residues. CDR3 loop: CASSWGQGGEQYF. CDR3 coding DNA: TGTGCCAGCAGTTGGGGACAGGGCGGCGAGCAGTACTTC.

The gene calls are TRBV18 and TRBJ2-5, with 7 bases lining up with TRBD1. Germline CDR1 and CDR2: KGHSH and LQKENI. The CDR3 has 14 amino acids. Unmatched junction bases numbered 4, after V lost 1 base and J lost 5 bases. As DNA, the CDR3 is TGTGCCAGCTCACCACAACAGGGGACGGAGACCCAGTACTTC. Encoded protein: CASSPQQGTETQYF. The full variable domain, in which reference TRBV18 and TRBJ2-5 provide the parts outside the CDR3, is NAGVMQNPRHLVRRRGQEARLRCSPMKGHSHVYWYRQLPEEGLKFMVYLQKENIIDESGMPKERFSAEFPKEGPSILRIQQVVRGDSAAYFCASSPQQGTETQYFGPGTRLLVL.

This chain joins TRBV9 and TRBJ1-2, with a tentative D call TRBD1 (5 bases). In germline, CDR1 is SGDLS, CDR2 YYNGEE. The V and J ends lost 2 bases and 8 bases respectively, with 16 bases between them. The CDR3 covers 14 residues. CDR3: CASSVGGDQRGYTF. CDR3 coding DNA: TGTGCCAGCAGCGTGGGAGGGGACCAACGGGGCTACACCTTC.

This sequence joins TRBV21-1 and TRBJ1-2; the table's TRBD1 call for D was not verified on the DNA. TRBV21-1 is a recognized pseudogene. The CDR3 runs to 12 residues. CDR3 in DNA: TGTGCCAGCAGCACAAACAGGGCTGGCTACACCTTC. The encoded protein is CASSTNRAGYTF.

The chain carries TRBV6-5 and TRBJ2-1; TRBD2 is a possible D gene (5 bases). V was shortened by 6 bases and J by 12 bases, with 15 bases between the two germline ends. This CDR3 spans 12 amino acids. From germline, CDR1 is MNHEY and CDR2 SVGAGI. This CDR3 is CASSPRPGGQFF. CDR3 DNA sequence: TGTGCCAGCAGCCCCCGCCCCGGAGGGCAGTTCTTC.

This clone was counted a single time. The chain carries TRBV5-1 and TRBJ2-7; possible D gene TRBD1, 6 bases. Trimming pared 8 bases from V and 4 bases from J, leaving 13 bases between. Germline V gene lookup returns CDR1 SGHRS and CDR2 YFSETQ. The CDR3 contains 12 residues. The CDR3 sequence is CASGGGEYEQYF. CDR3 DNA sequence: TGCGCCAGTGGTGGGGGCGAATACGAGCAGTACTTC.

This clone appeared a few times. The chain joins TRBV6-5 to TRBJ2-7; D is possibly TRBD1 (5 bases). Germline V gene lookup returns CDR1 MNHEY and CDR2 SVGAGI. The length of the CDR3 is 14 residues. Trimming pared 4 bases from V and 2 bases from J, leaving 12 bases between. The CDR3 loop is CASSSLVGAYEQYF. The CDR3 DNA reads as TGTGCCAGCAGTTCCCTGGTAGGGGCCTACGAGCAGTACTTC.

This clone was counted a single time. The chain carries TRBV27 and TRBJ2-3; tentatively, D is TRBD2 (5 bases). CDR1 and CDR2 from the germline V gene are MNHEY and SMNVEV (reference sequence). This CDR3 is built from 18 residues. Trimming removed 4 bases at V and 0 bases at J, with 20 bases between. The CDR3 sequence is CASSSRPRLAASTDTQYF. CDR3 coding DNA: TGTGCCAGCAGTTCCCGTCCCAGGCTAGCTGCTAGCACAGATACGCAGTATTTT.

This clone has a count of ten or more. This rearrangement joins TRBV9 to TRBJ2-5; the D gene is possibly TRBD2 (6 bases). Trimming cost V 1 base and J 2 bases, with 9 bases left between them. Germline V CDR1 and CDR2: SGDLS, YYNGEE. The CDR3 runs 14 residues. The CDR3 loop reads CASSVSGGQETQYF. DNA of the CDR3: TGTGCCAGCAGCGTAAGTGGGGGGCAAGAGACCCAGTACTTC.

This clone showed up just a few times. This chain uses TRBV9 with TRBJ2-1; TRBD1 matches at 8 bases. V lost 2 bases to trimming and J lost 2 bases; unmatched junction nucleotides: 3. CDR3 length equals 15 residues. Germline CDR1 SGDLS, CDR2 YYNGEE. CDR3 amino acids: CASSVQGAPYNEQFF. The CDR3 DNA reads TGTGCCAGCAGCGTTCAGGGGGCCCCCTACAATGAGCAGTTCTTC.

This chain connects TRBV19 to TRBJ2-7; maybe TRBD1 (6 bases). V lost 2 bases to trimming and J lost 3 bases, with 14 bases between them. From germline, CDR1 is LNHDA and CDR2 SQIVND (reference sequence). The CDR3 contains 15 residues. The chain's CDR3 is CASSIPGRGHYEQYF. For the CDR3, the DNA is TGTGCCAGTAGTATACCTGGCAGGGGACACTACGAGCAGTACTTC.

V gene TRBV5-1 combines with J gene TRBJ2-6; 7 positions match TRBD1. The CDR3 length is 16 residues. Germline values: CDR1 SGHRS, CDR2 YFSETQ. Trimming removed 4 bases from V and 2 bases from J; junction bases left unmatched: 6. The CDR3 region is CASSRITGAGANVLTF. The CDR3 region has the DNA TGCGCCAGCAGCCGAATTACAGGGGCTGGGGCCAACGTCCTGACTTTC.

V and J are TRBV19 and TRBJ1-5; 8 bases align to TRBD1. Germline CDR1 reads LNHDA; CDR2 reads SQIVND (reference sequence). V gave up 5 bases and J gave up 7 bases; unmatched junction bases: 10. The CDR3 is 15 residues long. The CDR3 reads CASSSRTGRIQPQHF. CDR3 DNA: TGTGCCAGTAGTTCAAGGACAGGGCGAATACAGCCCCAGCATTTT.

The rearrangement links TRBV5-1 to TRBJ1-6; D is perhaps TRBD1 (6 bases). The germline CDR1 and CDR2 sequences are SGHRS and YFSETQ. The V end lost 4 bases, the J end lost 9 bases, and 17 bases lay between the germline ends. The length of the CDR3 is 15 residues. CDR3 loop: CASSLAAGVSSPLHF. The DNA of the CDR3 is TGCGCCAGCAGCCTAGCGGCAGGGGTTAGTTCACCCCTCCACTTT.